This TCR beta chain was documented in a study of CD8 T cells in ankylosing spondylitis. The CDR3 totals 15 residues. Germline V gene data show CDR1 as SEHNR and CDR2 as FQNEAQ (reference sequence). J gave up 2 bases and V 5 bases, and 5 bases lay outside the gene matches. Construction of TCR beta libraries was performed using quantitative 5'-RACE with molecular barcodes. TCRdb redid the calling of the 5' RACE reads with MiXCR, one entry per CDR3 protein. This repertoire shows some 85,000 distinct CDR3 sequences, roughly 9% found once; its top ten account for 30% to 35%. Notes on this clonotype: Its antigen remains unknown.

Whole-study findings and limits: Made up of eight highly homologous variants, a TCR beta motif appeared characteristic of ankylosing spondylitis blood.

This chain joins TRBV7-9 and TRBJ2-5, with 10 positions matching TRBD2. The sequenced sample was blood, either unsorted or a sorted T cell fraction (not recorded which). The origin of this receptor is a male donor with ankylosing spondylitis. The CDR3 bases are TGTGCCAGCAGCATCCGGACTAGCGGACAAGAGACCCAGTACTTC. It translates to CASSIRTSGQETQYF.